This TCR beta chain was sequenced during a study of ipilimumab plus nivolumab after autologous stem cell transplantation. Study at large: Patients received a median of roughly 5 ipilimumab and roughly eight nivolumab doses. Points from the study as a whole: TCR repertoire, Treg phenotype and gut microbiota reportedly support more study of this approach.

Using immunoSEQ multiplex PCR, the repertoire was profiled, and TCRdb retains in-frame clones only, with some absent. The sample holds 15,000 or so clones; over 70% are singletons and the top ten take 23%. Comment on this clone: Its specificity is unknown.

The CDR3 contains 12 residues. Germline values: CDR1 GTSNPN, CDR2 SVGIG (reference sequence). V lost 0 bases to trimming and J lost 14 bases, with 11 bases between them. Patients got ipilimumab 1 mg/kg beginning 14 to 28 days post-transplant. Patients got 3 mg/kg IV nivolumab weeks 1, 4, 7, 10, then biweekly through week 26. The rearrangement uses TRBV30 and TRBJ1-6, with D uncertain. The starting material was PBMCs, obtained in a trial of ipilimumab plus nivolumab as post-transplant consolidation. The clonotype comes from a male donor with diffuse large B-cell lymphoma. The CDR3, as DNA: TGTGCCTGGAGTGTCCTCGCTTCTACCCTCCACTTT. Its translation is CAWSVLASTLHF.